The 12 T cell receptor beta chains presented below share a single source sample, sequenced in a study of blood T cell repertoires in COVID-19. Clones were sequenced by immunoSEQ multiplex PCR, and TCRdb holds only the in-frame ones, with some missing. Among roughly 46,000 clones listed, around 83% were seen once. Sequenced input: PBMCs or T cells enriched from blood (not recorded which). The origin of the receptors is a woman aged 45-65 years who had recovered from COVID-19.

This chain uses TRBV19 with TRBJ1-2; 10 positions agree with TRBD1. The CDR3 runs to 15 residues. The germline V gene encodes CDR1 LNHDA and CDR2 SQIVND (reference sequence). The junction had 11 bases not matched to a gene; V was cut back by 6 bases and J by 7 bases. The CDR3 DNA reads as TGTGCCAGTAGCCTGACCGGGACAGGGGAGGTTGGCTACACCTTC. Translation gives CASSLTGTGEVGYTF. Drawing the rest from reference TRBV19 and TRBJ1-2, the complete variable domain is DGGITQSPKYLFRKEGQNVTLSCEQNLNHDAMYWYRQDPGQGLRLIYYSQIVNDFQKGDIAEGYSVSREKKESFPLTVTSAQKNPTAFYLCASSLTGTGEVGYTFGSGTRLTVV.

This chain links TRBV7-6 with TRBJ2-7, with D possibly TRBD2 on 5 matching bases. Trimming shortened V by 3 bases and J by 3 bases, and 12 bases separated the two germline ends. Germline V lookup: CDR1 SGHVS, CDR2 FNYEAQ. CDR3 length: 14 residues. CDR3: CASSFTSEGYEQYF. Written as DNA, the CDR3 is TGTGCCAGCAGCTTCACGAGCGAGGGCTACGAGCAGTACTTC. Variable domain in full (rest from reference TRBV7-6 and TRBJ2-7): GAGVSQSPRYKVTKRGQDVALRCDPISGHVSLYWYRQALGQGPEFLTYFNYEAQQDKSGLPNDRFSAERPEGSISTLTIQRTEQRDSAMYRCASSFTSEGYEQYFGPGTRLTVT.

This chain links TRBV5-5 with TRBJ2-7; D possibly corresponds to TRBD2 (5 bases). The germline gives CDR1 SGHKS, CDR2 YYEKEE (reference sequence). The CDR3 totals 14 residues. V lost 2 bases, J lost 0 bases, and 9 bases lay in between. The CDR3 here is CASSFRRSSYEQYF. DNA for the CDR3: TGTGCCAGCAGCTTTAGGAGGAGCTCCTACGAGCAGTACTTC.

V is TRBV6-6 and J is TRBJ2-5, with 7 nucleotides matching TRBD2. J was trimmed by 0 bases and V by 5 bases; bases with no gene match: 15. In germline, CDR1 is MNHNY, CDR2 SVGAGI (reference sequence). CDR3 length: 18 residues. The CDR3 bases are TGTGCCAGCAGTCCCGGCGGGAGCCCTCCCTTTAACCAAGAGACCCAGTACTTC. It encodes CASSPGGSPPFNQETQYF.

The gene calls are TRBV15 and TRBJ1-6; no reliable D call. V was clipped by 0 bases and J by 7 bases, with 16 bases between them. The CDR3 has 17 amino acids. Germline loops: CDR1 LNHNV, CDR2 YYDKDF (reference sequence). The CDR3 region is CATSRDSPVPLNSPLHF. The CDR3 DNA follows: TGTGCCACCAGCAGAGATAGCCCCGTACCCTTAAATTCACCCCTCCACTTT.

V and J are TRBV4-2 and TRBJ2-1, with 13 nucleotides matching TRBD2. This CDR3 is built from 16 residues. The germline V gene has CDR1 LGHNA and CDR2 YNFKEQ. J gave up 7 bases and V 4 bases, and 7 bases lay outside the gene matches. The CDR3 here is CASSRVGTSGENEQFF. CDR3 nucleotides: TGTGCCAGCAGCCGAGTCGGGACTAGCGGGGAAAATGAGCAGTTCTTC.

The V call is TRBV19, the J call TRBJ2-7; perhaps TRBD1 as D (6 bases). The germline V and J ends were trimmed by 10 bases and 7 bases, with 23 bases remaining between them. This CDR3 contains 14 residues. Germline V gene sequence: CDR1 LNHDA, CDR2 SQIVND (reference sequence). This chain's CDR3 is CATAKGGGTGEQYF. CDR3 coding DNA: TGTGCCACCGCGAAGGGTGGGGGTACAGGGGAGCAGTACTTC. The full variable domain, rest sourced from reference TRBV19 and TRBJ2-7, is DGGITQSPKYLFRKEGQNVTLSCEQNLNHDAMYWYRQDPGQGLRLIYYSQIVNDFQKGDIAEGYSVSREKKESFPLTVTSAQKNPTAFYLCATAKGGGTGEQYFGPGTRLTVT.

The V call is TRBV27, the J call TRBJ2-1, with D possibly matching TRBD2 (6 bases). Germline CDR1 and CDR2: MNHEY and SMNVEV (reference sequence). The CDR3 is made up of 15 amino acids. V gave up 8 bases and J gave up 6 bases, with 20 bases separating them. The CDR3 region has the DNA TGTGCCAGCCGGGCGGGACCCTTTGGGGGCAATGAGCAGTTCTTC. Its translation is CASRAGPFGGNEQFF.

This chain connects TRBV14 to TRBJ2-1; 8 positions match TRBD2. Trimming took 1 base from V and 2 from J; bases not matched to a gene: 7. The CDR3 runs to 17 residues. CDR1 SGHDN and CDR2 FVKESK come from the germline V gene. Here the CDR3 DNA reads TGTGCCAGCAGCCAAGTTGGGACTAGAGGGGCCTACAATGAGCAGTTCTTC. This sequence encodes CASSQVGTRGAYNEQFF.

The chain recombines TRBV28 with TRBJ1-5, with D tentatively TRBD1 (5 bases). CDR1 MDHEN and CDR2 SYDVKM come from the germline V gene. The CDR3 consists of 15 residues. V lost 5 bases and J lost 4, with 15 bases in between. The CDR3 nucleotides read TGTGCCAGCAGTCCAGAAGGGGCGCGGAATCAGCCCCAGCATTTT. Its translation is CASSPEGARNQPQHF. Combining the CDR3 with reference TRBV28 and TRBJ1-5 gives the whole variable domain DVKVTQSSRYLVKRTGEKVFLECVQDMDHENMFWYRQDPGLGLRLIYFSYDVKMKEKGDIPEGYSVSREKKERFSLILESASTNQTSMYLCASSPEGARNQPQHFGDGTRLSIL.

For the CDR3, the DNA is TGTGCCAGCAGTAGCGGGTGGACCACAGATACGCAGTATTTT. It yields the protein CASSSGWTTDTQYF. The V and J genes are TRBV25-1 and TRBJ2-3, with D perhaps matching TRBD2 (6 bases). This CDR3 comprises 14 residues. Per germline, CDR1 MGHDK and CDR2 SYGVNS. The germline V and J ends were trimmed by 5 bases and 2 bases, with 11 bases remaining between them. Full variable domain (rest looked up from reference TRBV25-1 and TRBJ2-3): EADIYQTPRYLVIGTGKKITLECSQTMGHDKMYWYQQDPGMELHLIHYSYGVNSTEKGDLSSESTVSRIRTEHFPLTLESARPSHTSQYLCASSSGWTTDTQYFGPGTRLTVL.

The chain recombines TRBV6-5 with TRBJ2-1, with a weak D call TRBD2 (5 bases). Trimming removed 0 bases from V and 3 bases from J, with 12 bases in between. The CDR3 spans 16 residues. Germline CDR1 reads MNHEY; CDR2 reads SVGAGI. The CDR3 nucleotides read TGTGCCAGCAGTTACTCGTCCGGGGTGGACTACAATGAGCAGTTCTTC. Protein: CASSYSSGVDYNEQFF.